The source of this T cell receptor beta chain is a study of shared clonotypes between healthy human individuals. Method: immunoSEQ multiplex PCR; TCRdb's copy keeps in-frame clones and lacks some. The sample has a few hundred thousand clones, over 65% seen once. This clone has a handful of counts. Trimming cost V 3 bases and J 7 bases, with 10 bases left between them. CDR3 length: 12 amino acids. CDR1 is SQVTM and CDR2 is ANQGSEA in the germline V gene. The rearrangement uses TRBV29-1 and TRBJ2-1, with D unclear. This receptor was identified in a man between 25 and 39 years old in good health. Specimen: memory CD4+ T cells sorted from blood. Subset described: CD45RA-negative fraction. The CDR3 nucleotides read TGCAGCGTTGATGGGCTCCGGAATGAGCAGTTCTTC. Amino acids: CSVDGLRNEQFF.